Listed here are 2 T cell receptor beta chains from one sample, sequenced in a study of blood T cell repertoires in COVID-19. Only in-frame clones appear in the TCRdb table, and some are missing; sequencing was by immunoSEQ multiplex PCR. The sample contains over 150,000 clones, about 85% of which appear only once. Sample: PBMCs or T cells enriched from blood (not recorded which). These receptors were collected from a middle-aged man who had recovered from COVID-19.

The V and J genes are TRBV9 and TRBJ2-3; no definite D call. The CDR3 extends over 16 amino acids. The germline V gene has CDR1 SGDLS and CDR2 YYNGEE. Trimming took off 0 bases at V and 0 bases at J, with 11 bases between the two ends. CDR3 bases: TGTGCCAGCAGCGTAGCACTCTCAATAAGCACAGATACGCAGTATTTT. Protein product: CASSVALSISTDTQYF.

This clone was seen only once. CDR3 DNA sequence: TGCGCCAGCAGCCAAGATCGAGCGGCGGGGGGCGTAGGAAAACTGTTTTTT. Translated, it gives CASSQDRAAGGVGKLFF. The chain uses TRBV4-1 and TRBJ1-4; TRBD1 is a possible D gene (6 bases). This CDR3 has 17 amino acids. V lost 0 bases to trimming and J lost 10 bases, with 21 bases between them. CDR1 is MGHRA, CDR2 YSYEKL, per germline.